These 17 T cell receptor beta chains came from one sample sequenced in a study of T cell responses to AZD1222 COVID-19 vaccine. Measured with immunoSEQ multiplex PCR; TCRdb has only the in-frame clones, and not every one. The table lists 100,000 to 150,000 clones, over 90% of them singletons. Material: peripheral blood, obtained on day 0 of AZD1222 vaccination. These receptors were collected from an adult in good health.

CDR3 amino acids: CASLIGQSYNSPLHF. As DNA, the CDR3 is TGTGCCAGCCTAATAGGGCAGTCCTATAATTCACCCCTCCACTTT. J is TRBJ1-6 and V is TRBV28; D remains ambiguous. The CDR3 loop spans 15 amino acids. Looked up from germline, CDR1 is MDHEN and CDR2 is SYDVKM. V lost 8 bases and J lost 1, with 12 bases in between.

The chain links TRBV29-1 to TRBJ1-1; 10 bases agree with TRBD1. Looked up from germline, CDR1 is SQVTM and CDR2 is ANQGSEA. The CDR3 is 13 amino acids. J was trimmed by 3 bases and V by 6 bases; bases with no gene match: 4. CDR3 DNA sequence: TGCAGCGTGGGACAGGGGAAATACACTGAAGCTTTCTTT. Amino acid sequence: CSVGQGKYTEAFF.

The rearrangement joins TRBV3-1 (or the pseudogene TRBV3-2) to TRBJ1-3; no clear D gene. Germline assignment: CDR1 LGHDT and CDR2 YNNKEL (reference sequence). This CDR3 region has 16 residues. V was shortened by 4 bases and J by 5 bases, with 18 bases between the two germline ends. CDR3 DNA sequence: TGTGCCAGCAGCCTTGTCATTTTACACGCACGAAACACCATATATTTT. Translated: CASSLVILHARNTIYF.

The rearrangement uses TRBV5-1 and TRBJ1-4, with no clear D. The CDR3 spans 16 residues. CDR1 is SGHRS, CDR2 YFSETQ, per germline. Trimming removed 7 bases from V and 3 bases from J, with 19 bases in between. The CDR3 sequence: CASRPSTGWANEKLFF. CDR3 DNA: TGCGCCAGCCGCCCCTCTACCGGTTGGGCTAATGAAAAACTGTTTTTT.

The chain links TRBV6-5 to TRBJ2-1; a weak D match, TRBD2 (6 bases). The ends were cut back, 0 bases at V and 9 bases at J, with 12 bases in the middle. In germline, CDR1 is MNHEY, CDR2 SVGAGI. CDR3 size: 14 residues. The CDR3 DNA sequence: TGTGCCAGCAGTTACTCGATGGGGGGAGCTGAGCAGTTCTTC. This sequence encodes CASSYSMGGAEQFF.

The chain joins TRBV27 to TRBJ1-5; D ambiguous. CDR1 is MNHEY and CDR2 is SMNVEV in the germline V gene (reference sequence). The CDR3 length is 13 residues. Trimming pared 6 bases from V and 4 bases from J, leaving 10 bases between. This chain's CDR3 is CASRDGKNQPQHF. In DNA, the CDR3 is TGTGCCAGCAGGGACGGCAAGAATCAGCCCCAGCATTTT.

CDR3 DNA sequence: TGTGCCAGCTCAAACGAGCCCCTCGGGACAGGGGGCCCGCCCCAGCATTTT. Translated, it gives CASSNEPLGTGGPPQHF. The V call is TRBV18, the J call TRBJ1-5; 12 bases align to TRBD1. Looked up from germline, CDR1 is KGHSH and CDR2 is LQKENI. V gave up 5 bases and J gave up 9 bases; unmatched junction bases: 14. This CDR3 contains 17 residues.

The chain carries TRBV4-1 and TRBJ1-2; D not certain. The CDR3 is 16 residues long. Trimming cost V 1 base and J 4 bases, with 16 bases left between them. The germline gives CDR1 MGHRA, CDR2 YSYEKL. The DNA of the CDR3 is TGCGCCAGCAGCCAAGCCCCCGCGTCAGATATCTATGGCTACACCTTC. Protein sequence: CASSQAPASDIYGYTF.

The CDR3: CASSQSGQLEAFF. Written as DNA, the CDR3 is TGTGCCAGCAGCCAATCGGGACAGCTTGAAGCTTTCTTT. This sequence joins TRBV16 and TRBJ1-1, with 7 bases fitting TRBD1. Germline-derived CDR1 and CDR2 are KGHSY and FQNENV. There are 13 residues in the CDR3. V lost 0 bases to trimming and J lost 7 bases; unmatched junction nucleotides: 2. Together with reference TRBV16 and TRBJ1-1, the CDR3 gives the full variable domain: GEEVAQTPKHLVRGEGQKAKLYCAPIKGHSYVFWYQQVLKNEFKFLISFQNENVFDETGMPKERFSAKCLPNSPCSLEIQATKLEDSAVYFCASSQSGQLEAFFGQGTRLTVV.

The CDR3 sequence: CASSNRGNTPYEQYF. DNA of the CDR3: TGTGCCAGCAGCAACAGGGGGAATACTCCCTACGAGCAGTACTTC. J is TRBJ2-7 and V is TRBV6-1; TRBD1 agrees at 8 bases. Looked up from germline, CDR1 is MNHNS and CDR2 is SASEGT. Unmatched junction bases numbered 9, after V lost 6 bases and J lost 2 bases. This CDR3 is 15 amino acids long.

This clone was detected only once. The CDR3 DNA is TGTGCCAGCAGTGAAGCGACTAGCGGTTACTACAATGAGCAGTTCTTC. It is translated as CASSEATSGYYNEQFF. The gene calls are TRBV6-1 and TRBJ2-1; 9 nucleotides match TRBD2. Germline CDR1 and CDR2: MNHNS and SASEGT. V lost 0 bases to trimming and J lost 3 bases; unmatched junction nucleotides: 3. This CDR3 comprises 16 residues.

The chain uses TRBV3-1 (or the pseudogene TRBV3-2) and TRBJ2-1; D could derive from TRBD1 or TRBD2 (7 bases each). The germline V and J ends were trimmed by 6 bases and 7 bases, with 13 bases remaining between them. Germline V lookup: CDR1 LGHDT, CDR2 YNNKEL (reference sequence). The CDR3 contains 13 residues. The CDR3 DNA is TGTGCCAGCAGGAACAGGGGAGGGAATGAGCAGTTCTTC. As protein: CASRNRGGNEQFF.

The chain combines TRBV5-6 with TRBJ2-2; TRBD2 aligns across 13 bases. V was pared by 9 bases and J by 2 bases, with 13 bases of the junction left unmatched. Germline V gene sequence: CDR1 SGHDT, CDR2 YYEEEE. The CDR3 runs to 18 residues. The chain's CDR3 is CAILPTSGGRRNTGELFF. In DNA form, the CDR3 reads TGTGCCATCTTACCGACTAGCGGGGGGCGTCGTAACACCGGGGAGCTGTTTTTT.

The chain uses TRBV6-5 and TRBJ2-7; possibly TRBD1 or TRBD2 for D (5 bases each). Trimming pared 8 bases from V and 5 bases from J, leaving 22 bases between. CDR1 and CDR2 from the germline V gene are MNHEY and SVGAGI. This CDR3 region has 15 residues. The CDR3 nucleotides are TGTGCCAGCGAGGGCCCCATTACGGGACGAGACGAGCAGTACTTC. Residues: CASEGPITGRDEQYF.

This CDR3 reads CVAVVTGNTIYF. The CDR3 DNA sequence: TGCGTCGCCGTGGTTACTGGAAACACCATATATTTT. The gene calls are TRBV29-1 and TRBJ1-3; D is ambiguous. CDR1 is SQVTM, CDR2 ANQGSEA, per germline. This CDR3 is built from 12 residues.

The genes are TRBV6-2 or TRBV6-3 and TRBJ1-1; D not resolved. V shed 6 bases and J shed 4 bases, with 21 bases lying between them. The V gene's germline CDR1 is MNHEY and CDR2 SVGEGT. The CDR3 contains 16 residues. The CDR3 is CASSRRAERVATEAFF. The CDR3 bases are TGTGCCAGCAGCAGACGGGCTGAGAGGGTAGCCACTGAAGCTTTCTTT.

CDR3 sequence reads: CASSTTGTYQPQHF. Here the CDR3 DNA reads TGTGCCAGCAGCACGACAGGAACCTATCAGCCCCAGCATTTT. V gene TRBV6-2 or TRBV6-3 combines with J gene TRBJ1-5; D possibly corresponds to TRBD1 (6 bases). The CDR3 spans 14 residues. Germline V gene lookup returns CDR1 MNHEY and CDR2 SVGEGT. Deletions cut 6 bases from V and 5 bases from J, with 14 bases between.